These 3 T cell receptor beta chains were sequenced from one sample in a study of T cell responses to AZD1222 COVID-19 vaccine. TCRdb's table, derived via immunoSEQ multiplex PCR, lists solely in-frame clones and lacks some. The table has about 150,000 clones, 80% to 95% seen once. Sequenced material: peripheral blood, taken on day 0 of AZD1222 vaccination. The source of these receptors is an adult in good health.

The chain has TRBV29-1 and TRBJ1-5; D is undetermined. Germline assignment: CDR1 SQVTM and CDR2 ANQGSEA. The CDR3 runs to 9 residues. V was cut by 8 bases and J by 14 bases, with 13 bases left in between. The CDR3 coding sequence is TGCAGCCCTGGTCCCCTGAAGCATTTT. Protein: CSPGPLKHF. The full variable domain, its missing parts supplied by reference TRBV29-1 and TRBJ1-5, is SAVISQKPSRDICQRGTSLTIQCQVDSQVTMMFWYRQQPGQSLTLIATANQGSEATYESGFVIDKFPISRPNLTFSTLTVSNMSPEDSSIYLCSPGPLKHFGDGTRLSIL.

The gene calls are TRBV5-1 and TRBJ2-1, with 12 bases lining up with TRBD2. V dropped 2 bases and J dropped 1; count of bases not matched to a gene: 4. The CDR3 is 17 amino acids. Looked up from germline, CDR1 is SGHRS and CDR2 is YFSETQ. In DNA, the CDR3 is TGCGCCAGCAGCTTAGGGCTAGCGGGAGGGTCCTACAATGAGCAGTTCTTC. It codes for CASSLGLAGGSYNEQFF.

In this sample, this clone turned up once. This rearrangement joins TRBV7-2 to TRBJ2-4; 7 bases align to TRBD1. V trimming: 4 bases; J trimming: 3 bases; junction bases outside the gene matches: 6. The germline gives CDR1 SGHTA, CDR2 FQGNSA. The CDR3 runs to 15 residues. In DNA, the CDR3 is TGTGCCAGCAGCTCCCTTCAGGGGGTCAAAAACATTCAGTACTTC. Its translation is CASSSLQGVKNIQYF. Full variable domain (rest looked up from reference TRBV7-2 and TRBJ2-4): GAGVSQSPSNKVTEKGKDVELRCDPISGHTALYWYRQSLGQGLEFLIYFQGNSAPDKSGLPSDRFSAERTGGSVSTLTIQRTQQEDSAVYLCASSSLQGVKNIQYFGAGTRLSVL.